This entry lists 8 T cell receptor beta chains sequenced from one sample in a study of blood T cell repertoires in COVID-19. Sequenced by immunoSEQ multiplex PCR; TCRdb stores in-frame clones only, minus some. In the table there are some 260,000 clones, around 89% of which are singletons. Sequencing was done on a sample of PBMCs or T cells enriched from blood (not recorded which). Every receptor here comes from a man aged 40-55 years who had recovered from COVID-19.

This chain links TRBV11-2 with TRBJ2-5; 9 positions agree with TRBD2. The CDR3 sequence is 16 residues long. CDR1 and CDR2 from the germline V gene are SGHAT and FQNNGV. After removal of 5 bases from V and 5 bases from J, the junction contained 12 bases not matched to a gene. The CDR3 sequence is CASSRISGGRLETQYF. CDR3 nucleotide sequence: TGTGCCAGCAGCCGAATTAGCGGGGGCCGGTTGGAGACCCAGTACTTC.

J is TRBJ1-2 and V is TRBV12-5; D might be TRBD1 (5 bases). The CDR3 has 14 amino acids. The V and J ends lost 2 bases and 0 bases respectively, with 7 bases between them. Per germline, CDR1 LGHNT and CDR2 FRNRAP. CDR3 nucleotides: TGTGCTAGTGGTTTGTGGGGGGCTAACTATGGCTACACCTTC. Encoded protein: CASGLWGANYGYTF. The complete variable domain, with remaining parts taken from reference TRBV12-5 and TRBJ1-2, reads DARVTQTPRHKVTEMGQEVTMRCQPILGHNTVFWYRQTMMQGLELLAYFRNRAPLDDSGMPKDRFSAEMPDATLATLKIQPSEPRDSAVYFCASGLWGANYGYTFGSGTRLTVV.

The rearrangement uses TRBV5-1 and TRBJ1-4, with D tentatively TRBD1 (5 bases). V gave up 3 bases and J gave up 0 bases, with 9 bases separating them. CDR1 and CDR2 (germline): SGHRS, YFSETQ. The CDR3 length is 15 residues. The CDR3 loop is CASSYRPATNEKLFF. CDR3 sequence (DNA): TGCGCCAGCAGCTACAGGCCCGCAACTAATGAAAAACTGTTTTTT.

V and J are TRBV11-2 and TRBJ2-7, with 7 positions matching TRBD2. V was clipped by 6 bases and J by 6 bases; unmatched bases: 17. The CDR3 extends over 16 amino acids. Germline CDR1 SGHAT, CDR2 FQNNGV. The CDR3, as DNA: TGTGCCAGCAGTACTCGTAGGGGCGGGAGTTTAAGCGAGCAGTACTTC. It codes for CASSTRRGGSLSEQYF.

The V gene is TRBV29-1, the J gene TRBJ1-1, with 8 positions matching TRBD1. V lost 5 bases and J lost 5; bases outside the gene matches: 19. The CDR3 is made up of 17 amino acids. The germline V gene encodes CDR1 SQVTM and CDR2 ANQGSEA. The CDR3 DNA reads TGCAGCGTTAAGGGAACACCCATGGACAGGGCGATAACTGAAGCTTTCTTT. Encoded protein: CSVKGTPMDRAITEAFF.

The CDR3 reads CASSFPGREQYF. The CDR3 nucleotides read TGTGCCAGCAGTTTCCCCGGGAGGGAGCAGTACTTC. This chain joins TRBV28 and TRBJ2-7, with TRBD2 matching over 7 bases. Germline V gene lookup returns CDR1 MDHEN and CDR2 SYDVKM. The CDR3 length is 12 residues. Trimming took 3 bases from V and 7 from J; bases not matched to a gene: 3. Variable domain in full (rest from reference TRBV28 and TRBJ2-7): DVKVTQSSRYLVKRTGEKVFLECVQDMDHENMFWYRQDPGLGLRLIYFSYDVKMKEKGDIPEGYSVSREKKERFSLILESASTNQTSMYLCASSFPGREQYFGPGTRLTVT.

The V call is TRBV6-5, the J call TRBJ1-5; unclear D gene. The germline V and J ends were trimmed by 8 bases and 2 bases, with 13 bases remaining between them. CDR1 is MNHEY, CDR2 SVGAGI, per germline. This CDR3 has 14 amino acids. The CDR3 DNA follows: TGTGCCAGCGGCGGCCTGGTTGGCAATCAGCCCCAGCATTTT. As protein: CASGGLVGNQPQHF.

This clone was seen a few times. The CDR3 bases are TGTGCCAGCAGCGACCACAGGGGCAATGAGCAGTTCTTC. Translation gives CASSDHRGNEQFF. The chain has TRBV28 and TRBJ2-1; 7 positions agree with TRBD1. V trimming: 6 bases; J trimming: 6 bases; junction bases outside the gene matches: 5. The CDR3 is 13 residues long. Germline V gene lookup returns CDR1 MDHEN and CDR2 SYDVKM.